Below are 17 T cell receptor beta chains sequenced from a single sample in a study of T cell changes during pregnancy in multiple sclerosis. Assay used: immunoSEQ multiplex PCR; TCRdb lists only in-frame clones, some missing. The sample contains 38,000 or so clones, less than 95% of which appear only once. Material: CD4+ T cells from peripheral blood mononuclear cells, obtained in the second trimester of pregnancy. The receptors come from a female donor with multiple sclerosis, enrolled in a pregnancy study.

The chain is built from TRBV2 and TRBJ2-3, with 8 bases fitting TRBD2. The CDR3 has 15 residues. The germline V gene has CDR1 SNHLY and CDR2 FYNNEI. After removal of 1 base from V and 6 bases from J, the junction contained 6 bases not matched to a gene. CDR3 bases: TGTGCCAGCAGTGAAGGCGGGACTAGAGCCGATACGCAGTATTTT. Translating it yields CASSEGGTRADTQYF.

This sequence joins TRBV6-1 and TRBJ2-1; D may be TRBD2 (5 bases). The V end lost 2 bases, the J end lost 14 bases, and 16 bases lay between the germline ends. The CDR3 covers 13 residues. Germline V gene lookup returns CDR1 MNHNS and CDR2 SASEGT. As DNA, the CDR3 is TGTGCCAGCAGTGAATCGGGAAGACCCCGGGAGTTCTTC. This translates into CASSESGRPREFF.

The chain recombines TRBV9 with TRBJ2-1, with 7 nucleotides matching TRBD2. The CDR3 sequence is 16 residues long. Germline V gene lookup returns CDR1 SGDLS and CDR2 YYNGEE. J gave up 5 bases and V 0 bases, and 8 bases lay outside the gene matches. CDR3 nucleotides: TGTGCCAGCAGCGTAGAACCACTAGCGATCAACAATGAGCAGTTCTTC. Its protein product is CASSVEPLAINNEQFF.

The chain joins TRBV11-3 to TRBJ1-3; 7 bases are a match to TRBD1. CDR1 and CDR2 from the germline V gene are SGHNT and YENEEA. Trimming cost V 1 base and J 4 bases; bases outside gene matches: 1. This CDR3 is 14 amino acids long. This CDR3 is CASSLGTGGNTIYF. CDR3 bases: TGTGCCAGCAGCTTAGGGACAGGCGGAAACACCATATATTTT.

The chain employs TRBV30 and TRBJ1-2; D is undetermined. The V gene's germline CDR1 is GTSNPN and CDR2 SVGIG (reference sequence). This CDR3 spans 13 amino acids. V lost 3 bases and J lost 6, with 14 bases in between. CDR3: CAWRAKRTDGYTF. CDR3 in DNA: TGTGCCTGGAGGGCTAAAAGGACTGATGGCTACACCTTC.

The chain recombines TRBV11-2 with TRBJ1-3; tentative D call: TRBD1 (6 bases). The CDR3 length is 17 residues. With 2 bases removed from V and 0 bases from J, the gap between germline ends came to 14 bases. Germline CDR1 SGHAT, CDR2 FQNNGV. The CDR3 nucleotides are TGTGCCAGCAGCTTAATAAAGGGGGTTCTCTCTGGAAACACCATATATTTT. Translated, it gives CASSLIKGVLSGNTIYF.

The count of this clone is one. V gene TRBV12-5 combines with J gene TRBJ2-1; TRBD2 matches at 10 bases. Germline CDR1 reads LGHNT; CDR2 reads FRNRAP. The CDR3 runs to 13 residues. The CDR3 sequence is CASSGGAWNEQFF. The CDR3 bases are TGTGCCTCGAGCGGGGGGGCTTGGAATGAGCAGTTCTTC.

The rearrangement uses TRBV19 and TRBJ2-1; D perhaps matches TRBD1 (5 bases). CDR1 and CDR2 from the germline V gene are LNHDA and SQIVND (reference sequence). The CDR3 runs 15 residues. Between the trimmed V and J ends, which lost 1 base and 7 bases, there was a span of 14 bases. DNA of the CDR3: TGTGCCAGTAGTATAGGGGGCACCCTGGGGAATGAGCAGTTCTTC. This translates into CASSIGGTLGNEQFF.

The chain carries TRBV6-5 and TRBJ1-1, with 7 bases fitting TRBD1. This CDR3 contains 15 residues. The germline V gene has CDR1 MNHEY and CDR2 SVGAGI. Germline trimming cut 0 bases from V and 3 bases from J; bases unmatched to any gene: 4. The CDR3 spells CASSYSDRLDTEAFF. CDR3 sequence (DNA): TGTGCCAGCAGTTACTCGGACAGGCTTGACACTGAAGCTTTCTTT.

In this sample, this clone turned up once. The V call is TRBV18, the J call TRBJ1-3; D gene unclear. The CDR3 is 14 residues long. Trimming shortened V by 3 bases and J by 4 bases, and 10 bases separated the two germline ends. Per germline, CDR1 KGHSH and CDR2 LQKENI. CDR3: CASSPDLAGNTIYF. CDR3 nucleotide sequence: TGTGCCAGCTCACCCGACTTGGCAGGAAACACCATATATTTT.

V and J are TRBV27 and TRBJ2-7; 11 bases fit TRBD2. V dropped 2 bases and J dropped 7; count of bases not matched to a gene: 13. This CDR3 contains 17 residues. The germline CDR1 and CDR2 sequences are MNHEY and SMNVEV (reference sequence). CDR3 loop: CASSLGRTSGLAREQYF. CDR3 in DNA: TGTGCCAGCAGTTTAGGGAGGACTAGCGGGCTTGCTCGTGAGCAGTACTTC.

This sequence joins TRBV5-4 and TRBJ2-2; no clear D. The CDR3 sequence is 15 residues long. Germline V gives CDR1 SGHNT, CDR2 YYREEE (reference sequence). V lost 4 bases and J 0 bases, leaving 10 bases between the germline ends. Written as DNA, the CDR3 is TGTGCCAGCAGCCCGCCACTTCCGAACACCGGGGAGCTGTTTTTT. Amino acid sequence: CASSPPLPNTGELFF.

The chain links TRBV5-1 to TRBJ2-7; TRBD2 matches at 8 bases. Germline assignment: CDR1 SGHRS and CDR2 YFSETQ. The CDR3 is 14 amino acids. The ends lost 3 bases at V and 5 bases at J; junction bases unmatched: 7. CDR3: CASSSSGSFNEQYF. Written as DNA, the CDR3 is TGCGCCAGCAGCTCAAGCGGGAGTTTCAACGAGCAGTACTTC.

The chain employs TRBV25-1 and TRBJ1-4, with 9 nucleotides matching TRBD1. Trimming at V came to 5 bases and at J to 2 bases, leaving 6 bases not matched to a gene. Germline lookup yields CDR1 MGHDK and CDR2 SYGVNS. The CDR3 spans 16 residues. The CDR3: CASSPGTGRTNEKLFF. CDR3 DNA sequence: TGTGCCAGCAGTCCCGGGACAGGGAGGACTAATGAAAAACTGTTTTTT.

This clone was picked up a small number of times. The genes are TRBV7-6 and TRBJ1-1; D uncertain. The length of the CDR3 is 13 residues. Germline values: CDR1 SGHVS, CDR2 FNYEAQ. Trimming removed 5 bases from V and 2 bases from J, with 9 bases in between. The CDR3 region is CASSRELNTEAFF. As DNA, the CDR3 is TGTGCCAGCAGCCGAGAATTAAACACTGAAGCTTTCTTT. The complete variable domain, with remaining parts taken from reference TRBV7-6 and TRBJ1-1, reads GAGVSQSPRYKVTKRGQDVALRCDPISGHVSLYWYRQALGQGPEFLTYFNYEAQQDKSGLPNDRFSAERPEGSISTLTIQRTEQRDSAMYRCASSRELNTEAFFGQGTRLTVV.

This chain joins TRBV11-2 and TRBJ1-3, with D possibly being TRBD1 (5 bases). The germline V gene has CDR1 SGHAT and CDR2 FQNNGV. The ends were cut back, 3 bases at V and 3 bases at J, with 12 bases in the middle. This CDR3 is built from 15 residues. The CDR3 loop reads CASSLQGVSGNTIYF. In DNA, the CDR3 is TGTGCCAGCAGCTTGCAAGGGGTCAGTGGAAACACCATATATTTT.

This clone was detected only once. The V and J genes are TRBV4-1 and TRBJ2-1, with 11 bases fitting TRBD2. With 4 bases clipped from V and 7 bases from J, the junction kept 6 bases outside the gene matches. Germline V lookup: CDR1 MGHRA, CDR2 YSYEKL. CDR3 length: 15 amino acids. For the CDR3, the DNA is TGCGCCAGCAGCCGTCCGGGACTAGCGGTAAATGAGCAGTTCTTC. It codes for CASSRPGLAVNEQFF.